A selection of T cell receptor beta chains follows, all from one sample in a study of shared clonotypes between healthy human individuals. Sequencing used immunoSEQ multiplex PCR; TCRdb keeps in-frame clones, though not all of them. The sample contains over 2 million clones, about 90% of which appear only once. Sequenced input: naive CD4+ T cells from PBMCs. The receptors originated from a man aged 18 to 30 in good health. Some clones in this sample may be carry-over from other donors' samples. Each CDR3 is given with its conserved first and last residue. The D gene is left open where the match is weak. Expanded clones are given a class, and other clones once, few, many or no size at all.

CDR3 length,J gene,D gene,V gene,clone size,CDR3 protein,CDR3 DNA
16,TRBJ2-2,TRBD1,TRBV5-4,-,CASSSGRGLDTGELFF,TGTGCCAGCAGCTCGGGCAGGGGGCTTGACACCGGGGAGCTGTTTTTT
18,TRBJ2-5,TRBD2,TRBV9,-,CASSVGTSGDIRQETQYF,TGTGCCAGCAGCGTAGGGACTAGCGGGGACATTCGACAAGAGACCCAGTACTTC
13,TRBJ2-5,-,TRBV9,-,CASSTGARETQYF,TGTGCCAGCAGCACGGGAGCCCGAGAGACCCAGTACTTC
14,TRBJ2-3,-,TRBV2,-,CASSVRGRADTQYF,TGTGCCAGCAGTGTTCGGGGCAGGGCAGATACGCAGTATTTT
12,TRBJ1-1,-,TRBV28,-,CASSLFGAEAFF,TGTGCCAGCAGTTTATTTGGGGCTGAAGCTTTCTTT
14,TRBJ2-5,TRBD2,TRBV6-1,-,CASAPGLAEETQYF,TGTGCCAGCGCTCCCGGACTAGCGGAAGAGACCCAGTACTTC
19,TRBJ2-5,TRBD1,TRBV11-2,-,CASRHTGTRGMGTQETQYF,TGTGCCAGCAGACATACCGGGACCAGGGGGATGGGGACACAAGAGACCCAGTACTTC
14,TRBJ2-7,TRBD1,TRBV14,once,CASSPQDREYEQYF,TGTGCCAGCAGCCCCCAGGACAGGGAGTACGAGCAGTACTTC
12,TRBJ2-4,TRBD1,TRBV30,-,CAWRGDRNIQYF,TGTGCCTGGAGGGGGGACAGAAACATTCAGTACTTC
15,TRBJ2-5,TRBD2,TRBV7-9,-,CASTIAGGHGGTQYF,TGTGCCAGCACCATAGCGGGAGGGCATGGGGGGACCCAGTACTTC
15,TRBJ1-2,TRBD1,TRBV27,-,CASSRNGQGVYGYTF,TGTGCCAGCAGCCGGAACGGACAGGGGGTCTATGGCTACACCTTC
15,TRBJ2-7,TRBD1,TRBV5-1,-,CASSHPGQGAYEQYF,TGCGCCAGCAGCCACCCGGGACAGGGGGCTTACGAGCAGTACTTC
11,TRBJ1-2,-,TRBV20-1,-,CSAINSYGYTF,TGCAGTGCCATAAACAGCTATGGCTACACCTTC
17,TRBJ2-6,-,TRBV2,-,CASRRFTWEGGANVLTF,TGTGCCAGCAGGAGATTCACGTGGGAAGGTGGGGCCAACGTCCTGACTTTC
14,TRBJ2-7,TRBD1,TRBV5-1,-,CASSLDRGGGEQYF,TGCGCCAGCAGCTTGGACAGGGGTGGGGGCGAGCAGTACTTC
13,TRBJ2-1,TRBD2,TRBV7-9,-,CASSFRGGSEQFF,TGTGCCAGCAGCTTCCGGGGAGGGAGTGAGCAGTTCTTC
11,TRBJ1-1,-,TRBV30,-,CAWILVGEAFF,TGTGCCTGGATTTTGGTAGGTGAAGCTTTCTTT
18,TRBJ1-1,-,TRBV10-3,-,CAISEAPVWPQGVAEAFF,TGTGCCATCAGTGAGGCCCCGGTTTGGCCCCAAGGGGTCGCTGAAGCTTTCTTT
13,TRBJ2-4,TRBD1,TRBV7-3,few,CASSSVPTGTQYF,TGTGCCAGCAGCTCCGTCCCGACAGGGACTCAGTACTTC
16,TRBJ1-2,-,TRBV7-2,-,CASSLLGQGANYGYTF,TGTGCCAGCAGCTTACTAGGCCAGGGAGCTAACTATGGCTACACCTTC